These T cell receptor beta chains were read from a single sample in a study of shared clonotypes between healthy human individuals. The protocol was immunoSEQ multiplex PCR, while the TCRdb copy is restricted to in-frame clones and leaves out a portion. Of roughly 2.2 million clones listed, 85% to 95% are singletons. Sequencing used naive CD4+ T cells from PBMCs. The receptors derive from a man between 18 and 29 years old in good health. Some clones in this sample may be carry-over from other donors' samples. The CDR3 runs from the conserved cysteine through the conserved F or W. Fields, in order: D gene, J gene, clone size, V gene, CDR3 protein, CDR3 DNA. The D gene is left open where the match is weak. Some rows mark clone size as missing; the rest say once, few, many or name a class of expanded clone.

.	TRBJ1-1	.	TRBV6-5	CASSYPGRRNTEAFF	TGTGCCAGCAGTTACCCTGGACGGCGGAACACTGAAGCTTTCTTT
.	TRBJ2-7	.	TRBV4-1	CASSQEGWGYEQYF	TGCGCCAGCAGCCAAGAAGGGTGGGGCTACGAGCAGTACTTC
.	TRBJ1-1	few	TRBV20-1	CSAVRTEAFF	TGCAGTGCAGTGAGAACTGAAGCTTTCTTT
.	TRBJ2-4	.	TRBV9	CASSVGSGIQYF	TGTGCCAGCAGCGTAGGGAGTGGCATTCAGTACTTC
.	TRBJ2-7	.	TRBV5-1	CASSLWLGEVSYEQYF	TGCGCCAGCAGCTTGTGGTTGGGGGAGGTAAGCTACGAGCAGTACTTC
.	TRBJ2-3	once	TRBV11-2	CASSLGIYTDTQYF	TGTGCCAGCAGCCTTGGGATTTACACAGATACGCAGTATTTT
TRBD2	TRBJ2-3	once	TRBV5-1	CASSPTRGGPDTQYF	TGCGCCAGCAGCCCTACGCGGGGGGGTCCAGATACGCAGTATTTT
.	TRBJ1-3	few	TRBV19	CASSIVGRSGNTIYF	TGTGCCAGTAGTATCGTTGGACGCTCTGGAAACACCATATATTTT
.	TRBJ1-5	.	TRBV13	CASSSSKLARGRRGQPQHF	TGTGCCAGCAGCTCTAGCAAACTCGCCCGGGGTCGTCGGGGTCAGCCCCAGCATTTT
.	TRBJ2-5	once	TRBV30	CAWSRREETQYF	TGTGCCTGGAGTAGGAGGGAAGAGACCCAGTACTTC
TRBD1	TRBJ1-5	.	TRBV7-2	CASSPGTGYDQPQHF	TGTGCCAGCAGCCCCGGGACAGGGTACGATCAGCCCCAGCATTTT
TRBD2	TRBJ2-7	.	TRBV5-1	CASSLGSGGTHEQYF	TGCGCCAGCAGCTTGGGGTCGGGGGGGACCCACGAGCAGTACTTC
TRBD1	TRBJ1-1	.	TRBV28	CALQGQLNTEAFF	TGTGCCTTACAGGGACAGCTGAACACTGAAGCTTTCTTT
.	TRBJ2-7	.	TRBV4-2	CASSHGPGEGASYEQYF	TGTGCCAGCAGCCACGGGCCTGGAGAAGGGGCCTCCTACGAGCAGTACTTC
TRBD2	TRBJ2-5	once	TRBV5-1	CASSLGLAGGPGQETQYF	TGCGCCAGCAGCTTGGGACTAGCGGGAGGGCCGGGCCAAGAGACCCAGTACTTC
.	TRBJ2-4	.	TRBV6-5	CASSSLTVQYF	TGTGCCAGCAGCAGTTTGACAGTTCAGTACTTC
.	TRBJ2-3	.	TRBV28	CASQFSGASTDTQYF	TGTGCCAGTCAATTTAGCGGAGCCAGCACAGATACGCAGTATTTT
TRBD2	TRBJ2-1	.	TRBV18	CASSPGTSAYNEQFF	TGTGCCAGCTCCCCCGGGACTAGCGCATACAATGAGCAGTTCTTC
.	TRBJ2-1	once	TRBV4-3	CASSRSGGSSYNEQFF	TGCGCCAGCAGCCGGAGCGGCGGAAGCTCCTACAATGAGCAGTTCTTC
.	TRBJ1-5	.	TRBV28	CASSFLLFRSNLNQPQHF	TGTGCCAGCAGTTTTCTTCTTTTCAGGTCCAACCTAAATCAGCCCCAGCATTTT